This T cell receptor (beta chain) was recorded in a study of cytomegalovirus exposure and HLA in healthy donors. General observations from the study: An analysis that was carried out later associated 15,000 to 20,000 TCR beta sequences with HLA alleles at 0.05 false discovery rate.

The PCR ran on 60 Vbeta and 13 Jbeta primers. Using immunoSEQ multiplex PCR, the repertoire was profiled, and TCRdb retains in-frame clones only, with some absent. The table lists some 150,000 clones, approximately 78% of them singletons. Concerning this clone: Its cognate antigen is unknown.

The sequenced sample was PBMCs. The clonotype comes from a woman between 50 and 59 years old in good health and CMV-seropositive.

The CDR3 DNA sequence: TGTGCCAGTAGTACAGGGATCAGATCGGGTGGCTACACCTTC. This codes for CASSTGIRSGGYTF. This chain uses TRBV19 with TRBJ1-2; a weak D match, TRBD1 (5 bases). This CDR3 is built from 14 residues. Germline assignment: CDR1 LNHDA and CDR2 SQIVND (reference sequence). Trimming took off 4 bases at V and 7 bases at J, with 16 bases between the two ends.